The entry that follows covers one TCR beta chain sequence. The antigen remains unidentified. TCRdb processed the reads anew with MiXCR; each CDR3 protein has one entry. The sample records roughly 310,000 distinct CDR3 sequences, roughly 17% being singletons. CDR1 MDHEN and CDR2 SYDVKM come from the germline V gene. The length of the CDR3 is 15 residues. The V segment lost 7 bases and the J segment 3 bases; nucleotides outside the gene matches: 11. This entry belongs to a study of T cell repertoires in cytomegalovirus infection. About the research overall: Carrying CMV and the relevant HLA type showed in public TCR beta signatures. Broader study findings: The ex vivo response was dominated by HLA-C-restricted CMV-specific TCR beta clonotypes.

The chain carries TRBV28 and TRBJ2-7; 8 nucleotides align to TRBD2. Sequenced: PBMCs. This TCR derives from a human donor in good health (CMV status not recorded). Some clones in this sample may be carry-over from other donors' samples. The CDR3 bases are TGTGCCAGCACCGGAAGCGGGGGCCAACGCTACGAGCAGTACTTC. Protein sequence: CASTGSGGQRYEQYF.